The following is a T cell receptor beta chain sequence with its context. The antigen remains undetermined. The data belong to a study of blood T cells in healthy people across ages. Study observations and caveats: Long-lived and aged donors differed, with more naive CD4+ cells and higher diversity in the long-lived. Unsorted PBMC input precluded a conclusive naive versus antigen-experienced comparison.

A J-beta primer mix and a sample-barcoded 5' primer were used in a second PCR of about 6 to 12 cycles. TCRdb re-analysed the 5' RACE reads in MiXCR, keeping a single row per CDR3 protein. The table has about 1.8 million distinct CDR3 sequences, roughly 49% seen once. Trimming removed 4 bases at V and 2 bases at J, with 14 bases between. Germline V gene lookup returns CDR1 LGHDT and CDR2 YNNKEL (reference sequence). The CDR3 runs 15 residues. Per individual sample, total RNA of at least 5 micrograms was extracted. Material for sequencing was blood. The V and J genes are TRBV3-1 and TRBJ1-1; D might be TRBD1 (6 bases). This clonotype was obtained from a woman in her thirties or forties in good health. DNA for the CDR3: TGTGCCAGCAGCCCCCATGGGGGGCGCAACACTGAAGCTTTCTTT. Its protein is CASSPHGGRNTEAFF.